Below are 17 T cell receptor beta chains sequenced from a single sample in a study of OX40 agonist ivuxolimab in advanced cancers. Clones were sequenced by immunoSEQ multiplex PCR, and TCRdb holds only the in-frame ones, with some missing. The sample holds about 66,000 clones, 91% seen once. The specimen was CD4+ or CD8+ T cells sorted from blood, collected in a trial of the OX40 agonist ivuxolimab. The receptors were gathered from an adult with an advanced solid tumor such as melanoma, head and neck, liver or kidney cancer.

CDR3 DNA sequence: TGTGCCAGCAGCTTGGGTACGAACCGACGCACCGGGGAGCTGTTTTTT. This gives the protein CASSLGTNRRTGELFF. The chain joins TRBV13 to TRBJ2-2, with no clear D. The V gene's germline CDR1 is PRHDT and CDR2 FYEKMQ (reference sequence). V dropped 3 bases and J dropped 4 bases, with 15 bases sitting between them. This CDR3 comprises 16 residues.

This clone was recorded a few times. The V and J genes are TRBV11-3 and TRBJ2-1; possibly TRBD2 for D (5 bases). CDR3 length equals 15 residues. Germline V gene sequence: CDR1 SGHNT, CDR2 YENEEA. V lost 5 bases, J lost 4 bases, and 15 bases lay in between. The CDR3 DNA follows: TGTGCCAGCAGCGAAGGAGGACGAATTTACAATGAGCAGTTCTTC. Translated, it gives CASSEGGRIYNEQFF. Drawing the rest from reference TRBV11-3 and TRBJ2-1, the complete variable domain is EAGVVQSPRYKIIEKKQPVAFWCNPISGHNTLYWYLQNLGQGPELLIRYENEEAVDDSQLPKDRFSAERLKGVDSTLKIQPAELGDSAVYLCASSEGGRIYNEQFFGPGTRLTVL.

This sequence joins TRBV7-8 and TRBJ2-7, with D unclear. Trimming removed 5 bases from V and 3 bases from J, with 11 bases in between. Germline CDR1 reads SGHVS; CDR2 reads FQNEAQ. CDR3 size: 13 residues. In DNA, the CDR3 is TGTGCCAGCAGCCCAAGGACCGACTACGAGCAGTACTTC. As protein: CASSPRTDYEQYF.

This rearrangement joins TRBV19 to TRBJ2-2; D is unresolved. The V gene lost 6 bases and the J gene lost 2 bases, with 4 bases spanning the gap. Germline V CDR1 and CDR2: LNHDA, SQIVND (reference sequence). CDR3 length: 12 amino acids. In nucleotides, the CDR3 is TGTGCCAGTAGGTCCAACACCGGGGAGCTGTTTTTT. Translating it yields CASRSNTGELFF.

This chain links TRBV7-9 with TRBJ1-1; D unclear. V gave up 2 bases and J gave up 4 bases, with 11 bases separating them. Germline CDR1 SEHNR, CDR2 FQNEAQ (reference sequence). The CDR3 is 14 residues long. CDR3 amino acids: CASSLSTQVTEAFF. In DNA, the CDR3 is TGTGCCAGCAGCTTAAGCACGCAGGTCACTGAAGCTTTCTTT.

J is TRBJ2-1 and V is TRBV27; 11 bases match TRBD2. Germline values: CDR1 MNHEY, CDR2 SMNVEV (reference sequence). Trimming cost V 1 base and J 4 bases; bases outside gene matches: 12. The CDR3 sequence is 19 residues long. The CDR3 region is CASSLLGGLAGGAYNEQFF. The CDR3 nucleotides are TGTGCCAGCAGTTTATTGGGCGGGCTAGCGGGAGGCGCGTACAATGAGCAGTTCTTC.

In its sample, this clone was seen once. The chain uses TRBV18 and TRBJ1-1; D unresolved. Germline V lookup: CDR1 KGHSH, CDR2 LQKENI. Trimming took off 3 bases at V and 3 bases at J, with 11 bases between the two ends. This CDR3 contains 14 residues. This CDR3 reads CASSPSRVDTEAFF. The CDR3 nucleotides read TGTGCCAGCTCACCTTCCAGAGTAGACACTGAAGCTTTCTTT.

J is TRBJ2-1 and V is TRBV6-5; 8 bases map to TRBD2. CDR3 length equals 13 residues. CDR1 MNHEY and CDR2 SVGAGI come from the germline V gene. V was pared by 4 bases and J by 9 bases, with 5 bases of the junction left unmatched. CDR3 sequence reads: CASSFGLAGEQFF. Written as DNA, the CDR3 is TGTGCCAGCAGTTTCGGACTAGCTGGTGAGCAGTTCTTC.

Only one count was recorded for this clone. The CDR3 DNA is TGTGCCAGCCTCCCGGGGCGGACTAGCGGGAGGGCCGTTCAGGAGACCCAGTACTTC. It encodes CASLPGRTSGRAVQETQYF. This sequence joins TRBV18 and TRBJ2-5; 15 bases map to TRBD2. The CDR3 sequence is 19 residues long. Germline assignment: CDR1 KGHSH and CDR2 LQKENI. The J segment lost 5 bases and the V segment lost 8 bases, leaving 18 bases of the junction unmatched. The full variable domain, rest sourced from reference TRBV18 and TRBJ2-5, is NAGVMQNPRHLVRRRGQEARLRCSPMKGHSHVYWYRQLPEEGLKFMVYLQKENIIDESGMPKERFSAEFPKEGPSILRIQQVVRGDSAAYFCASLPGRTSGRAVQETQYFGPGTRLLVL.

This clone was detected once. This sequence joins TRBV7-8 and TRBJ1-1, with D unclear. Germline CDR1 and CDR2: SGHVS and FQNEAQ. With 2 bases removed from V and 8 bases from J, the gap between germline ends came to 15 bases. There are 14 residues in the CDR3. The CDR3 DNA is TGTGCCAGCAGCTTACGATCGTTCTCTTTGGAAGCTTTCTTT. This sequence encodes CASSLRSFSLEAFF.

V usage is TRBV7-2 and J usage is TRBJ2-2, with 12 positions matching TRBD2. Trimming removed 3 bases from V and 4 bases from J; junction bases left unmatched: 3. The CDR3 is 16 residues long. Germline CDR1 is SGHTA and CDR2 is FQGNSA. The DNA of the CDR3 is TGTGCCAGCAGCTTGACTAGCGGGAGTGGCACCGGGGAGCTGTTTTTT. This encodes CASSLTSGSGTGELFF.

This chain uses TRBV13 with TRBJ2-1, with D possibly TRBD1 on 6 matching bases. Trimming pared 5 bases from V and 10 bases from J, leaving 21 bases between. CDR1 PRHDT and CDR2 FYEKMQ come from the germline V gene (reference sequence). The CDR3 loop spans 15 amino acids. The CDR3 is CASSQGPQGIKEQFF. CDR3 nucleotides: TGTGCCAGCAGCCAGGGACCCCAGGGGATAAAAGAGCAGTTCTTC.

This clone was seen just once. V is TRBV19 and J is TRBJ1-5; 7 bases line up with TRBD1. The CDR3 contains 16 residues. After removal of 7 bases from V and 5 bases from J, the junction contained 14 bases not matched to a gene. Germline V gene data show CDR1 as LNHDA and CDR2 as SQIVND (reference sequence). The CDR3 here is CASTPLPGQRDQPQHF. CDR3 DNA sequence: TGTGCCAGTACCCCCCTACCGGGACAGCGAGATCAGCCCCAGCATTTT.

The chain joins TRBV6-1 to TRBJ1-5; 9 nucleotides agree with TRBD1. Germline lookup yields CDR1 MNHNS and CDR2 SASEGT. The CDR3 length is 17 residues. Germline trimming cut 1 base from V and 3 bases from J; bases unmatched to any gene: 7. CDR3 sequence (DNA): TGTGCCAGCAGTGAAGAGAGCGACAGGGGGTACAATCAGCCCCAGCATTTT. Amino acid sequence: CASSEESDRGYNQPQHF.

The chain recombines TRBV5-1 with TRBJ2-2; 8 bases match TRBD2. The CDR3 is 15 amino acids. The germline gives CDR1 SGHRS, CDR2 YFSETQ. Trimming cost V 5 bases and J 1 base; bases outside gene matches: 4. The CDR3 reads CASRVLAVNTGELFF. Written as DNA, the CDR3 is TGCGCCAGCAGGGTACTAGCGGTGAACACCGGGGAGCTGTTTTTT. The full variable domain, completed using reference TRBV5-1 and TRBJ2-2, is KAGVTQTPRYLIKTRGQQVTLSCSPISGHRSVSWYQQTPGQGLQFLFEYFSETQRNKGNFPGRFSGRQFSNSRSEMNVSTLELGDSALYLCASRVLAVNTGELFFGEGSRLTVL.

The rearrangement links TRBV29-1 to TRBJ1-2; D remains unclear. The CDR3 covers 11 residues. V was trimmed by 6 bases and J by 0 bases, leaving 5 bases between them. The V gene's germline CDR1 is SQVTM and CDR2 ANQGSEA. CDR3 in amino acids: CSVIANYGYTF. CDR3 DNA sequence: TGCAGCGTGATAGCTAACTATGGCTACACCTTC.

The V call is TRBV9, the J call TRBJ2-7; 7 bases fit TRBD1. Trimming at V came to 0 bases and at J to 5 bases, leaving 8 bases not matched to a gene. Germline CDR1 SGDLS, CDR2 YYNGEE. The CDR3 has 15 residues. In DNA, the CDR3 is TGTGCCAGCAGCGTAGGTACAGGGGTTTCCCACGAGCAGTACTTC. Translated, it gives CASSVGTGVSHEQYF.